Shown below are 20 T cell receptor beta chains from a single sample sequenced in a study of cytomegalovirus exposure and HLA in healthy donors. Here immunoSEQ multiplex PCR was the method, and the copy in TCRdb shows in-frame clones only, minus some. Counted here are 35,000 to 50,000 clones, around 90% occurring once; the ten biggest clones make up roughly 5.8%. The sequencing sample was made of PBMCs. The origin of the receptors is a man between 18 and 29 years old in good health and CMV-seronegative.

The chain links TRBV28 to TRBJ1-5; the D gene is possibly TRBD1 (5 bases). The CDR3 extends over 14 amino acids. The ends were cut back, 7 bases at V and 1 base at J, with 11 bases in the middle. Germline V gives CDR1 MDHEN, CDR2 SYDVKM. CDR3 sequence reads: CASMVGASNQPQHF. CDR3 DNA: TGTGCCAGCATGGTAGGGGCGAGCAATCAGCCCCAGCATTTT.

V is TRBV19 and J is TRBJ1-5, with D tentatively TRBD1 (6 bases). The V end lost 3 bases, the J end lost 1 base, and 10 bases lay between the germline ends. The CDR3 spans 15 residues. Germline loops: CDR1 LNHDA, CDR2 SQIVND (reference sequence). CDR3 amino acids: CASSMVQGSNQPQHF. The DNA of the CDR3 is TGTGCCAGTAGTATGGTTCAGGGGAGCAATCAGCCCCAGCATTTT.

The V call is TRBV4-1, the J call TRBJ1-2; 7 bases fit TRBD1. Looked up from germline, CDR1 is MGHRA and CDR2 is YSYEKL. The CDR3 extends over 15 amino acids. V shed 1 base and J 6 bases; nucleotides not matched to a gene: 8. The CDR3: CASSQGRGTGDGYTF. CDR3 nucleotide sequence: TGCGCCAGCAGCCAAGGTCGCGGTACAGGGGATGGCTACACCTTC.

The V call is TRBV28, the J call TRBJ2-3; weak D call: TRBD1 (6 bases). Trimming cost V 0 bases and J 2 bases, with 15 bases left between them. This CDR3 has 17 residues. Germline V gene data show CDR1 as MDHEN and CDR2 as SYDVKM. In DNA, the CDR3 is TGTGCCAGCAGTTTATGGCAAACAGGGCAATTCACAGATACGCAGTATTTT. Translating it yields CASSLWQTGQFTDTQYF.

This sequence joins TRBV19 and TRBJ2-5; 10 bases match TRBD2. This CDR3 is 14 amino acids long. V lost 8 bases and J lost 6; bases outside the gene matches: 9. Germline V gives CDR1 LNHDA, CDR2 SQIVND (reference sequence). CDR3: CASASSGSRKTQYF. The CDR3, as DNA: TGTGCCAGTGCCTCTAGCGGGAGTAGGAAGACCCAGTACTTC.

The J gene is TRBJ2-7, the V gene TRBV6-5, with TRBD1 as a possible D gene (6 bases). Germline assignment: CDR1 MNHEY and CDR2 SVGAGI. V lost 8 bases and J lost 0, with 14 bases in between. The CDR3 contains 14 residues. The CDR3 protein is CASGHRAPSYEQYF. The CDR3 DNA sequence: TGTGCCAGCGGTCACAGGGCACCCTCCTACGAGCAGTACTTC.

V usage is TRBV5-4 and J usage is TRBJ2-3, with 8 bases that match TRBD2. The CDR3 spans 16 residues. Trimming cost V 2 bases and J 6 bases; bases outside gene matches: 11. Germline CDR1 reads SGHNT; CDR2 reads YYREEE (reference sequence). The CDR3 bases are TGTGCCAGCAGCTTTCGCTCGGCGGGAGGAATCGATACGCAGTATTTT. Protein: CASSFRSAGGIDTQYF.

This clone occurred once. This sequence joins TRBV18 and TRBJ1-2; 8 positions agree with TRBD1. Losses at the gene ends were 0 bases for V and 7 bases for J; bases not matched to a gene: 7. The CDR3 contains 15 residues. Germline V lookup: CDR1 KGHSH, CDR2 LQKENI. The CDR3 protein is CASSPPSRGLGGYTF. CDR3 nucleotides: TGTGCCAGCTCACCACCGTCCAGGGGGCTGGGTGGCTACACCTTC.

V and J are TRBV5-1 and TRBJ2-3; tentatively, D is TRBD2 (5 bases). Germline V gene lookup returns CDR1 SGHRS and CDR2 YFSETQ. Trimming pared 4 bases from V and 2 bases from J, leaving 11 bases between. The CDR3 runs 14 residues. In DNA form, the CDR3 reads TGCGCCAGCAGCCTGGACTTTACCACAGATACGCAGTATTTT. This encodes CASSLDFTTDTQYF.

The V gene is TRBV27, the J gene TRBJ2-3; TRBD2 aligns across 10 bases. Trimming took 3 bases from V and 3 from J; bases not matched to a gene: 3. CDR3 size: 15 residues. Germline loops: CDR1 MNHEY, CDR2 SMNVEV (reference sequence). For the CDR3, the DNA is TGTGCCAGCAGTTTCGGGGGACTAGCGACAGATACGCAGTATTTT. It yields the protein CASSFGGLATDTQYF.

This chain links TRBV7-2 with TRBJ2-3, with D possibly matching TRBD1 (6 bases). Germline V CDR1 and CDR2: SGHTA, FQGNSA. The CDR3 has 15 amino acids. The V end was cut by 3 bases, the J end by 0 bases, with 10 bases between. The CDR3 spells CASSFGQPSTDTQYF. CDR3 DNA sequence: TGTGCCAGCAGCTTCGGACAGCCTAGCACAGATACGCAGTATTTT.

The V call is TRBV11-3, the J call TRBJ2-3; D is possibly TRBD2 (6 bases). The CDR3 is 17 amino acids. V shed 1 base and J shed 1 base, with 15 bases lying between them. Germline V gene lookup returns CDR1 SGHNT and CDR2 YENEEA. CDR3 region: CASSLGEEGWGTDTQYF. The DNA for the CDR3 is TGTGCCAGCAGCTTAGGGGAGGAGGGCTGGGGCACAGATACGCAGTATTTT.

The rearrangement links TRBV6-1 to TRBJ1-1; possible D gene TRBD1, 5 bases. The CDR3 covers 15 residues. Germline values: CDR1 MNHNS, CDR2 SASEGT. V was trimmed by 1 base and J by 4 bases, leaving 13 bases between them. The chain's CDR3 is CASSEVWGGRTEAFF. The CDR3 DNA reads TGTGCCAGCAGTGAAGTTTGGGGGGGACGCACTGAAGCTTTCTTT.

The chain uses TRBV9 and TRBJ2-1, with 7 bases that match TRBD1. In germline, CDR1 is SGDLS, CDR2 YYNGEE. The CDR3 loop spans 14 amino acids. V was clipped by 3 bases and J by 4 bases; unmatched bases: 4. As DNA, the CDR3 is TGTGCCAGCAGCGGGGGGACAGCTTACAATGAGCAGTTCTTC. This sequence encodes CASSGGTAYNEQFF.

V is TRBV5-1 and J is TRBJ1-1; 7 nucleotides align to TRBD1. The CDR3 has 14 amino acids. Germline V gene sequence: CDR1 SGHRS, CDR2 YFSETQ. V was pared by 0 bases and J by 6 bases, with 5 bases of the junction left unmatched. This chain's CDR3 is CASSLGQGRAEAFF. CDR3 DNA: TGCGCCAGCAGCTTGGGACAGGGAAGGGCTGAAGCTTTCTTT.

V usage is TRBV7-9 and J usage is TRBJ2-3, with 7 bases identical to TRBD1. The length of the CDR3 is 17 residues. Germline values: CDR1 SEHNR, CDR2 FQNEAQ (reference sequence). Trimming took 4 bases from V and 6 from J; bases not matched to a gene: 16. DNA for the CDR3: TGTGCCAGCAGCTCGGGATCCGGGACAGCCGTTCTGGATACGCAGTATTTT. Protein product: CASSSGSGTAVLDTQYF.

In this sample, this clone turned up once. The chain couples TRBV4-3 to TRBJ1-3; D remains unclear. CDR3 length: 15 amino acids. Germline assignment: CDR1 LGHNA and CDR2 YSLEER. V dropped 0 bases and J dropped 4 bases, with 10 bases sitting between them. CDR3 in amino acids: CASSQDTVLGNTIYF. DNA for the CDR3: TGCGCCAGCAGCCAAGATACGGTTTTGGGAAACACCATATATTTT.

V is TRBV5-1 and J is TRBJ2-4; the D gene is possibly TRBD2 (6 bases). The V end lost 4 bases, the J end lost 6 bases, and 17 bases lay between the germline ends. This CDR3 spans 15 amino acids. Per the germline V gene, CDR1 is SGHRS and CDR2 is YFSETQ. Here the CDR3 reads CASSDRDLGGNIQYF. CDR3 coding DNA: TGCGCCAGCAGCGACCGGGACCTGGGGGGAAACATTCAGTACTTC.

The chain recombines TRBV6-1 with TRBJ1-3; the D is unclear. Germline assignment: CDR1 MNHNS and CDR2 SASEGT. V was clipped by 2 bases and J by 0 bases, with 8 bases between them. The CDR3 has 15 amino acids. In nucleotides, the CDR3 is TGTGCCAGCAGTGAACAGGCAGTCTCTGGAAACACCATATATTTT. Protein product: CASSEQAVSGNTIYF.

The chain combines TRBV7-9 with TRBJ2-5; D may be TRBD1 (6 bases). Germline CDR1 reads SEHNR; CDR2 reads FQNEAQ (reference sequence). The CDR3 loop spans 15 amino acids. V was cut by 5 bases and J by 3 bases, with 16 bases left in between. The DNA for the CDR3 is TGTGCCAGCAGCCCCCGCCCCACAGGGAAAGAGACCCAGTACTTC. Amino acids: CASSPRPTGKETQYF.